The entry below describes one T cell receptor (beta chain). Its specificity is not known. Assay used: immunoSEQ multiplex PCR; TCRdb lists only in-frame clones, some missing. The sample lists 2 million to 2.5 million clones, around 92% occurring once. This record belongs to a study of shared clonotypes between healthy human individuals. Germline V gives CDR1 SGHVS, CDR2 FQNEAQ. CDR3 length equals 12 residues. Trimming took off 10 bases at V and 1 base at J, with 7 bases between the two ends. Nashville, Tennessee was home to all donors, who were Caucasian adults. Splitting of CD4+ cells produced CD45RA+ naive and CD45RA-negative memory subsets. General study results and limits: Among non-shared clonotypes, generation probabilities were lower than among those shared by all four donors.

Sequencing used naive CD4+ T cells from PBMCs. Subset of the sample: CD45RA+ positively selected. The gene calls are TRBV7-8 and TRBJ1-4, with D unclear. This TCR was recovered from a man between 18 and 29 years old in good health. Some clones in this sample may be carry-over from other donors' samples. The CDR3 is CATGRTNEKLFF. The CDR3 nucleotides are TGTGCCACCGGAAGAACTAATGAAAAACTGTTTTTT.